The 8 T cell receptor beta chains in this list originate from one sample, sequenced in a study of T cell responses to AZD1222 COVID-19 vaccine. TCRdb's table, derived via immunoSEQ multiplex PCR, lists solely in-frame clones and lacks some. The data show roughly 150,000 clones, approximately 91% seen once. The sequencing used peripheral blood, collected on day 0 of AZD1222 vaccination. The receptor set was obtained from an adult in good health.

The chain is built from TRBV27 and TRBJ1-6; TRBD1 might be the D (5 bases). The germline CDR1 and CDR2 sequences are MNHEY and SMNVEV (reference sequence). V was shortened by 1 base and J by 7 bases, with 20 bases between the two germline ends. The CDR3 is 18 residues long. CDR3 loop: CASSLLARGFMGNSPLHF. For the CDR3, the DNA is TGTGCCAGCAGTTTATTGGCGCGGGGGTTTATGGGGAATTCACCCCTCCACTTT.

The chain is built from TRBV5-6 and TRBJ1-6, with D possibly being TRBD1 (6 bases). Germline lookup yields CDR1 SGHDT and CDR2 YYEEEE. This CDR3 has 16 amino acids. The V end was cut by 4 bases, the J end by 6 bases, with 17 bases between. The CDR3 spells CASSRLAGTSNSPLHF. In DNA, the CDR3 is TGTGCCAGCAGCCGATTGGCCGGGACATCTAATTCACCCCTCCACTTT.

The chain combines TRBV7-9 with TRBJ2-1; D gene ambiguous. The CDR3 contains 13 residues. V was trimmed by 1 base and J by 7 bases, leaving 8 bases between them. From germline, CDR1 is SEHNR and CDR2 FQNEAQ (reference sequence). CDR3 residues: CASSLGGLNEQFF. Here the CDR3 DNA reads TGTGCCAGCAGCTTAGGAGGTCTTAATGAGCAGTTCTTC.

The V gene is TRBV19, the J gene TRBJ1-6, with unresolved D. V was trimmed by 4 bases and J by 5 bases, leaving 9 bases between them. The CDR3 runs to 14 residues. The germline V gene has CDR1 LNHDA and CDR2 SQIVND (reference sequence). The CDR3 nucleotides are TGTGCCAGTAGTAGCGCGGCGGATAATTCACCCCTCCACTTT. It specifies CASSSAADNSPLHF.

The count of this clone is one. The chain uses TRBV19 and TRBJ2-7; no firm D call. Germline CDR1 LNHDA, CDR2 SQIVND (reference sequence). Trimming took off 2 bases at V and 0 bases at J, with 14 bases between the two ends. The CDR3 consists of 16 residues. The CDR3 spells CASSITAAGSSYEQYF. CDR3 bases: TGTGCCAGTAGTATAACGGCGGCAGGCTCCTCCTACGAGCAGTACTTC. The full variable domain, rest sourced from reference TRBV19 and TRBJ2-7, is DGGITQSPKYLFRKEGQNVTLSCEQNLNHDAMYWYRQDPGQGLRLIYYSQIVNDFQKGDIAEGYSVSREKKESFPLTVTSAQKNPTAFYLCASSITAAGSSYEQYFGPGTRLTVT.

The chain uses TRBV6-2 or TRBV6-3 and TRBJ2-2, with 7 nucleotides matching TRBD2. This CDR3 spans 16 amino acids. V lost 4 bases to trimming and J lost 5 bases; unmatched junction nucleotides: 10. Germline CDR1 MNHEY, CDR2 SVGEGT. The chain's CDR3 is CASSLRGRAKTGELFF. Here the CDR3 DNA reads TGTGCCAGCAGTTTGAGAGGGAGGGCCAAGACCGGGGAGCTGTTTTTT.

This chain uses TRBV7-8 with TRBJ2-2; weak D call: TRBD1 (7 bases). This CDR3 contains 17 residues. The V end lost 3 bases, the J end lost 3 bases, and 17 bases lay between the germline ends. Germline V gives CDR1 SGHVS, CDR2 FQNEAQ. DNA for the CDR3: TGTGCCAGCAGCTTTTCCGACAGGGAGGAGGACACCGGGGAGCTGTTTTTT. It encodes CASSFSDREEDTGELFF.

This chain links TRBV19 with TRBJ2-1; 12 bases match TRBD2. The junction had 17 bases not matched to a gene; V was cut back by 1 base and J by 10 bases. Germline V gene lookup returns CDR1 LNHDA and CDR2 SQIVND (reference sequence). The CDR3 sequence is 19 residues long. The CDR3 DNA reads TGTGCCAGTAGTATAGGACTAGCGGGAGCCTCGCTCCAGTCCTGCGAGCAGTTCTTC. This codes for CASSIGLAGASLQSCEQFF.